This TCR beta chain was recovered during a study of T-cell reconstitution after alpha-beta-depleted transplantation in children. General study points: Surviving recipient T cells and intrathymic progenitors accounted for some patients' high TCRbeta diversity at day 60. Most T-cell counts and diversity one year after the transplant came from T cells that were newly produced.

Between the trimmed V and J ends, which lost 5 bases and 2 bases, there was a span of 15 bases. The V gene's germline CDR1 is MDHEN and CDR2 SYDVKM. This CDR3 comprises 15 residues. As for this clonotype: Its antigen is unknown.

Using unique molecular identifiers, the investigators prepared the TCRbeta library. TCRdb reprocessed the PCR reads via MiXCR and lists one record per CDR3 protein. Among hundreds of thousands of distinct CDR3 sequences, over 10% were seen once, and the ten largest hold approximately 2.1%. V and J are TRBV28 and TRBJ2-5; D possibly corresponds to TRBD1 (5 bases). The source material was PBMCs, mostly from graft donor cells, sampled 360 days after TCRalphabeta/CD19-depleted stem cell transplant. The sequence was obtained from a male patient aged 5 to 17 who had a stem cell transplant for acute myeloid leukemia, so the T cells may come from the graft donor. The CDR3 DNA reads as TGTGCCAGCAGTCCCCTGGGGCGTAGTCAAGAGACCCAGTACTTC. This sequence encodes CASSPLGRSQETQYF.